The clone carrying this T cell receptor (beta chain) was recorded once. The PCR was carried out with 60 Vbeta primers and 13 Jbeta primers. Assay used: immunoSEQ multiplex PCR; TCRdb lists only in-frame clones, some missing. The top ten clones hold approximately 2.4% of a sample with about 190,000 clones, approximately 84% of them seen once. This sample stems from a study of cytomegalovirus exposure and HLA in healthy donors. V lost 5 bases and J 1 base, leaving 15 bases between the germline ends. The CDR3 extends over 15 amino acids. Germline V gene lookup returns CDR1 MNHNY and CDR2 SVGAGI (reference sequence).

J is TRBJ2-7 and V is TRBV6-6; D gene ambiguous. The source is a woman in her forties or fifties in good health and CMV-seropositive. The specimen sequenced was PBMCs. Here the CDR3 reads CASSRSEDFSYEQYF. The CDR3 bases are TGTGCCAGCAGTCGTAGTGAAGATTTTTCCTACGAGCAGTACTTC.